This T cell receptor beta chain stems from a study of CD8 T cells in Susac syndrome. Overall study findings and caveats: The study's TCR sequencing and HLA analysis drew on a certain number of individuals. That number was acknowledged as relatively small.

Reverse transcription used about 0.45 to 1 ug RNA and random hexamers. Across 54 Vbeta and 13 Jbeta, immunoSEQ multiplex PCR amplified TCR beta CDR3. TCRdb passed the immunoSEQ multiplex PCR reads through MiXCR, listing each CDR3 protein once. This table has some 130,000 distinct CDR3 sequences, about 94% appearing once. Trimming took 11 bases from V and 2 from J; bases not matched to a gene: 3. The CDR3 consists of 12 residues. Germline CDR1 MGHDK, CDR2 SYGVNS. CD8+ and CD4+ T cells from blood underwent TCR beta sequencing. The multiple sclerosis controls were treatment-naive patients with relapsing-remitting disease that was stable or active. Concerning this clonotype: No antigen is known for it.

The sequenced material came from CD4+ T cells from PBMCs. V and J are TRBV25-1 and TRBJ1-3, with 7 bases matching TRBD1. This TCR came from a human donor with multiple sclerosis. CDR3 bases: TGTGCCTCAGGGGGGACTGGAAACACCATATATTTT. Translation: CASGGTGNTIYF.